The entry below describes one T cell receptor beta chain. Its target is not known. The sample originates from a study of T cell responses to AZD1222 COVID-19 vaccine. Across the study: Pooling was applied to second doses at about 4 or about 12 weeks.

Sequenced by immunoSEQ multiplex PCR; TCRdb stores in-frame clones only, minus some. The sample includes fewer than 130,000 clones, around 89% of them seen just once. V lost 1 base to trimming and J lost 5 bases; unmatched junction nucleotides: 7. The CDR3 is 15 residues long. Germline loops: CDR1 MNHNS, CDR2 SASEGT. Study-wide findings and caveats: All repertoire sampling was performed exclusively after the peak T cell response. Vaccination with two AZD1222 doses was followed by a rise in Spike-specific TCR breadth and depth.

The V gene is TRBV6-1, the J gene TRBJ2-5; 7 bases are a match to TRBD2. The sequence was collected from an adult in good health. The source was peripheral blood, collected on day 0 of AZD1222 vaccination. In nucleotides, the CDR3 is TGTGCCAGCAGTGAAGACGGGAGGATGGGGGAGACCCAGTACTTC. Its protein is CASSEDGRMGETQYF.